Listed below are T cell receptor beta chains from one sample, sequenced in a study of T cell responses to AZD1222 COVID-19 vaccine. Assay used: immunoSEQ multiplex PCR; TCRdb lists only in-frame clones, some missing. In the table there are about 94,000 clones, 85% to 90% of which are singletons. Specimen: peripheral blood, collected on day 0 of AZD1222 vaccination. The receptors derive from an adult in good health. Each CDR3 is given with its conserved first and last residue. Part of the rows lack a size; the others show once, few, many or a class for expanded clones.

v_gene: TRBV9
abundance: NA
CDR3aa: CASSGAPGTEAFF

v_gene: TRBV5-8
abundance: NA
CDR3aa: CASSLGSGGQPQHF

v_gene: TRBV4-2
abundance: once
CDR3aa: CASSQDPSGGAYEQYF

v_gene: TRBV6-1
abundance: NA
CDR3aa: CASSDRELGNQPQHF

v_gene: TRBV9
abundance: NA
CDR3aa: CASSLLPGTVNTEAFF

v_gene: TRBV14
abundance: once
CDR3aa: CASSQGVGGPYNEQFF

v_gene: TRBV14
abundance: once
CDR3aa: CASSQVVGETQYF

v_gene: TRBV6-1
abundance: NA
CDR3aa: CASSGILGLGNTEAFF

v_gene: TRBV20-1
abundance: NA
CDR3aa: CSASGLGIGNEQFF

v_gene: TRBV6-1
abundance: once
CDR3aa: CASSKGQGRDSTEAFF

v_gene: TRBV29-1
abundance: NA
CDR3aa: CSVATFGELFF

v_gene: TRBV4-1
abundance: few
CDR3aa: CASSRNRVNEQFF

v_gene: TRBV6-5
abundance: once
CDR3aa: CASSSNSAVRYGYTF

v_gene: TRBV9
abundance: NA
CDR3aa: CASSVASGSVSRGPGANVLTF

v_gene: TRBV19
abundance: NA
CDR3aa: CASTGRANEKLFF

v_gene: TRBV29-1
abundance: NA
CDR3aa: CSVSRGKTSTDTQYF

v_gene: TRBV12-3/TRBV12-4
abundance: NA
CDR3aa: CASKDLNYGYTF

v_gene: TRBV14
abundance: NA
CDR3aa: CASSQDHGGRETQYF

v_gene: TRBV7-6
abundance: NA
CDR3aa: CASEGHDGNTIYF

v_gene: TRBV7-2
abundance: NA
CDR3aa: CASSPNSGPEAFF

v_gene: TRBV6-5
abundance: few
CDR3aa: CASSTPGRSDYGYTF

v_gene: TRBV21-1
abundance: NA
CDR3aa: CASSKAGQGLDEQFF

v_gene: TRBV6-5
abundance: NA
CDR3aa: CASSYDGANVLTF

v_gene: TRBV11-2
abundance: NA
CDR3aa: CASSPAGLAFEQFF

v_gene: TRBV6-5
abundance: NA
CDR3aa: CASSPISGKLFF

v_gene: TRBV11-3
abundance: NA
CDR3aa: CASSLSFSSYNEQFF

v_gene: TRBV5-6
abundance: NA
CDR3aa: CASSFGVGRTGTPNTEAFF

v_gene: TRBV6-5
abundance: NA
CDR3aa: CASSSAEPPYEQYF

v_gene: TRBV6-5
abundance: NA
CDR3aa: CASSYSALAGGNTIYF

v_gene: TRBV2
abundance: once
CDR3aa: CASRSGTGNTIYF

v_gene: TRBV29-1
abundance: NA
CDR3aa: CSVGYGAGTEAFF

v_gene: TRBV6-5
abundance: NA
CDR3aa: CASSYGPAGGPKEQFF